A few counts support the clone carrying this TCR beta chain. TCRdb ran MiXCR on the 5' RACE reads and lists one entry per CDR3 protein. The sample comprises roughly 60,000 distinct CDR3 sequences, 8% to 9% of which are singletons, and less than 15% rests with the top ten. This entry belongs to a study of spatial heterogeneity in lung cancer. At the level of the study: TCR and UMI combinations that were unique each appeared, on average, more than ten times in raw reads.

Germline V gives CDR1 MDHEN, CDR2 SYDVKM. Trimming cost V 8 bases and J 7 bases, with 15 bases left between them. This CDR3 region has 13 residues. The time point is: sample taken at primary tumor resection. Unsorted samples of tumor, nontumor lung or frozen PBMC had their whole RNA sequenced. The chain recombines TRBV28 with TRBJ2-1; D is perhaps TRBD1 (8 bases). The clonotype comes from a female donor with early-stage non-small cell lung cancer. Sequences were derived from PBMCs, sampled at surgery. The CDR3 coding sequence is TGTGCCAGCGACAGGGGAGGGCTGAATGAGCAGTTCTTC. This encodes CASDRGGLNEQFF.